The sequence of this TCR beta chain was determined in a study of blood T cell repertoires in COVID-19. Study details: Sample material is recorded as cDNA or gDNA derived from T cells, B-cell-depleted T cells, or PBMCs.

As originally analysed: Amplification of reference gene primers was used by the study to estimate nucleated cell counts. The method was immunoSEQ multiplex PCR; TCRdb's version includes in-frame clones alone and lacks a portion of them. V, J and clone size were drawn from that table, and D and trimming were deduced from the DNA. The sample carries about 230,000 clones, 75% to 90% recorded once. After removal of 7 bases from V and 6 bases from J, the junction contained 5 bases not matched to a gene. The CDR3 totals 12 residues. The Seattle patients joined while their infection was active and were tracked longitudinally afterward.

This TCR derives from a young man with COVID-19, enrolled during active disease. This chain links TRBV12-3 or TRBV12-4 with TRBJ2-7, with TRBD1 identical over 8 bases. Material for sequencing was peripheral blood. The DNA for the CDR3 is TGTGCCAGCACCTACGGACAGGGCGAGCAGTACTTC. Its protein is CASTYGQGEQYF.